A selection of T cell receptor beta chains follows, all from one sample in a study of T cell responses to AZD1222 COVID-19 vaccine. Here immunoSEQ multiplex PCR was the method, and the copy in TCRdb shows in-frame clones only, minus some. The sample records roughly 130,000 clones, roughly 87% being singletons. The sequencing here drew on peripheral blood, taken on day 0 of AZD1222 vaccination. The receptors here all came from an adult in good health. The CDR3 runs from the conserved cysteine through the conserved F or W.

V gene: TRBV7-9; CDR3 protein: CASSPDWGRGPVQETQYF
V gene: TRBV28; CDR3 protein: CASSYPRQGGEKLFF
V gene: TRBV7-8; CDR3 protein: CASSMDRGGEQYF
V gene: TRBV24-1; CDR3 protein: CATSDPGTRGQPQHF
V gene: TRBV28; CDR3 protein: CAHGSISSNQPQHF
V gene: TRBV5-1; CDR3 protein: CASSYGQGGTDTQYF
V gene: TRBV18; CDR3 protein: CASSRGGISGNTIYF
V gene: TRBV2; CDR3 protein: CASRRANEKLFF
V gene: TRBV5-1; CDR3 protein: CASSLAGPGAEAFF
V gene: TRBV3-1/TRBV3-2; CDR3 protein: CASSTLRTLLAGEQYF
V gene: TRBV28; CDR3 protein: CASSPAQVTDTQYF
V gene: TRBV28; CDR3 protein: CASSSTSAGTIGNQPQHF
V gene: TRBV29-1; CDR3 protein: CSVEQGAREQYF